Listed below are T cell receptor beta chains from one sample, sequenced in a study of T-cell reconstitution after alpha-beta-depleted transplantation in children. TCRdb ran MiXCR on the PCR reads and lists one entry per CDR3 protein. This sample has approximately 300,000 distinct CDR3 sequences, with approximately 10% found just once. The sample here was peripheral blood, taken 180 days after TCRalphabeta/CD19-depleted stem cell transplant. The receptor source for this set is a male patient between 2 and 10 years old who had a stem cell transplant for chronic granulomatous disease, so the T cells may come from the graft donor. CDR3s include the opening cysteine and the closing phenylalanine or tryptophan. The D gene is left open where the match is weak. Clone size appears in some rows only: once, few, many, or a class for an expanded clone.

-	many	TRBV12-3/TRBV12-4	TRBJ2-2	TGTGCCAGCAGTCCCCGATCGGCGGGCGGCCACGGGGAGCTGTTTTTT	CASSPRSAGGHGELFF
-	many	TRBV6-5	TRBJ1-3	TGTGCCAGCAGTTTACTCACAGGGTTTGCTGGAAACACCATATATTTT	CASSLLTGFAGNTIYF
-	many	TRBV11-2	TRBJ2-1	TGTGCCAGCAGCCCGCGGGACTTGGGGGATGAGCAGTTCTTC	CASSPRDLGDEQFF
TRBD2	-	TRBV5-5	TRBJ2-1	TGTGCCATGGGCCCTGGGACTAGCGGGGGGTACAATGAGCAGTTCTTC	CAMGPGTSGGYNEQFF
-	many	TRBV10-2	TRBJ2-3	TGCGCCAGCAGACCTACTCCCCAGGGGGGAAGCACAGATACGCAGTATTTT	CASRPTPQGGSTDTQYF
TRBD1	many	TRBV18	TRBJ2-7	TGTGCCAGCTCAACCGTTGTGGGACAGGGCCACGAGCAGTACTTC	CASSTVVGQGHEQYF
TRBD2	many	TRBV20-1	TRBJ2-1	TGCAGTGCTTTGAGCGGGAGGGTTGGCTACAATGAGCAGTTCTTC	CSALSGRVGYNEQFF
TRBD2	-	TRBV3-1	TRBJ2-7	TGTGCCACCAGCCAAGGGGGTCGACTAGCGGGAACCTACGAGCAGTACTTC	CATSQGGRLAGTYEQYF
-	many	TRBV7-8	TRBJ2-6	TGTGCCAGCATCATCTCTGGGGCCAACGTCCTGACTTTC	CASIISGANVLTF
-	-	TRBV14	TRBJ2-7	TGTGCCAGCAGCCCCCTGGGTCGTCCCGAGCAGTACTTC	CASSPLGRPEQYF
-	many	TRBV29-1	TRBJ2-7	TGCAGCGTTGAAGCCGAGACAGAGTCCTACGAGCAGTACTTC	CSVEAETESYEQYF
-	many	TRBV5-1	TRBJ2-1	TGCGCCAGCAAGGGACCCCAATTGGTGGAGGGCAATGAGCAGTTCTTC	CASKGPQLVEGNEQFF
TRBD2	many	TRBV20-1	TRBJ2-7	TGCAGTGCTAGAGATCAATTTAGCGGGAGGTCCTCGCGCGAGCAGTACTTC	CSARDQFSGRSSREQYF
-	many	TRBV28	TRBJ1-1	TGTGCCAGCAAGGGGGTCGGTGGAGGGGGAATAGCTTTCTTT	CASKGVGGGGIAFF
-	few	TRBV6-1	TRBJ1-2	TGTGCCAGCAGTGAGGACCAAAACTATGGCTACACCTTC	CASSEDQNYGYTF
TRBD2	-	TRBV28	TRBJ2-2	TGTGCCAGCAGAGGAGACGGGAGGTACACCGGGGAGCTGTTTTTT	CASRGDGRYTGELFF
-	many	TRBV4-3	TRBJ2-3	TGCGCCAGCAGCCAAGATCCAGTCGTAGCACTCCCGTCCGTGGGTACGCAGTATTTT	CASSQDPVVALPSVGTQYF
TRBD2	many	TRBV24-1	TRBJ2-1	TGTGCCACTTCCGGACTAGGGGTCCCCAATGAGCAGTTCTTC	CATSGLGVPNEQFF
TRBD2	few	TRBV3-1	TRBJ2-7	TGTGCCAGCAGCCAAGACGGGGGGGGAAGCTTCTACGAGCAGTACTTC	CASSQDGGGSFYEQYF
-	many	TRBV9	TRBJ2-2	TGTGCCAGCAGCGTAGAAAACAAGCCCACCGGGGAGCTGTTTTTT	CASSVENKPTGELFF
TRBD2	many	TRBV7-2	TRBJ2-1	TGTGCCAGCAGCTTCCGCACGGGGGGGCACAATGAGCAGTTCTTC	CASSFRTGGHNEQFF
-	few	TRBV5-1	TRBJ2-1	TGCGCCAGCAGCCATCTATCCCGGGACGGGCAGTTCTTC	CASSHLSRDGQFF
-	many	TRBV15	TRBJ1-6	TGTGCCACCAGCAGAGATCGTTCGGGAGTTGCCTCCTATAATTCACCCCTCCACTTT	CATSRDRSGVASYNSPLHF
-	many	TRBV7-9	TRBJ1-4	TGTGCCAGCAGCTTAGGTCCGGCAGGGACTAATGAAAAACTGTTTTTT	CASSLGPAGTNEKLFF
TRBD1	many	TRBV29-1	TRBJ2-2	TGCAGCGTTGGGGGACAGGGTGTCGCCGGGGAGCTGTTTTTT	CSVGGQGVAGELFF
-	many	TRBV7-3	TRBJ2-2	TGTGCCAGCAGCTTACAGGGTTTGGGCACCGGGGAGCTGTTTTTT	CASSLQGLGTGELFF
-	-	TRBV4-1	TRBJ1-1	TGCGCCAGCAGCCAACGGGGGGCATGGTTGGACACTGAAGCTTTCTTT	CASSQRGAWLDTEAFF
-	many	TRBV12-3/TRBV12-4	TRBJ1-4	TGTGCCAGCAGCCCCGGGACGGCTAAAAAAGCAACTAATGAAAAACTGTTTTTT	CASSPGTAKKATNEKLFF
TRBD1	few	TRBV28	TRBJ1-2	TGTGCCAGCAGTTCCGGGACAGTAGAAGGGCTATATGGCTACACCTTC	CASSSGTVEGLYGYTF
TRBD1	many	TRBV28	TRBJ1-2	TGTGCCAGCAGTTTTAGAGGGGGCAATAACTATGGCTACACCTTC	CASSFRGGNNYGYTF
-	-	TRBV19	TRBJ2-1	TGTGCCAGTAGTGCATCTAGAGCCTCCTACAATGAGCAGTTCTTC	CASSASRASYNEQFF
-	many	TRBV29-1	TRBJ1-1	TGCAGCTTCGAGGTGATGACCACTGAAGCTTTCTTT	CSFEVMTTEAFF
TRBD2	-	TRBV4-2	TRBJ2-1	TGTGCCAGCAGCCAAGGAGGACTAGCCATATACAATGAGCAGTTCTTC	CASSQGGLAIYNEQFF
TRBD1	many	TRBV7-3	TRBJ2-3	TGTGCCAGCAGCCGCTCCGGGACAGGGGTAACAGATACGCAGTATTTT	CASSRSGTGVTDTQYF
-	many	TRBV29-1	TRBJ1-1	TGCAGCGAGTCCGGGACACCACTTAACACTGAAGCTTTCTTT	CSESGTPLNTEAFF
-	many	TRBV4-3	TRBJ2-1	TGCGCCAGCAGCCCAGAGCGGGTCGATGAGCAGTTCTTC	CASSPERVDEQFF
-	few	TRBV20-1	TRBJ1-2	TGCAGTGCTAGATCTTCCTCCTTGACTAACTATGGCTACACCTTC	CSARSSSLTNYGYTF
TRBD2	many	TRBV18	TRBJ2-1	TGTGCCAGCTCGATCGGACTAGCGGACTACAATGAGCAGTTCTTC	CASSIGLADYNEQFF
TRBD2	many	TRBV28	TRBJ2-7	TGTGCCAGCAGTTTAAAGTCGTTTCGACTAGCGGGAGGCGAGCAGTACTTC	CASSLKSFRLAGGEQYF
-	many	TRBV6-4	TRBJ2-3	TGTGCCAGCAGTGAGACAGTGGCTAGCACAGATACGCAGTATTTT	CASSETVASTDTQYF
TRBD1	many	TRBV20-1	TRBJ2-7	TGCAGTGCTCGCCGGGACAGAACCTACGAGCAGTACTTC	CSARRDRTYEQYF
-	many	TRBV12-3/TRBV12-4	TRBJ1-5	TGTGCCAGCAGTTTAGCGCCGGTGGGGCCTGGTAATCAGCCCCAGCATTTT	CASSLAPVGPGNQPQHF
-	-	TRBV11-2	TRBJ1-2	TGTGCCAGCAGCTTTAACAGGAACTATGGCTACACCTTC	CASSFNRNYGYTF
TRBD2	many	TRBV9	TRBJ2-2	TGTGCCAGCAGCCTTAGCGGGGCGGCGAACACCGGGGAGCTGTTTTTT	CASSLSGAANTGELFF
-	many	TRBV5-1	TRBJ2-1	TGCGCCAGCAGGAATAACAATGAGCAGTTCTTC	CASRNNNEQFF
-	many	TRBV6-4	TRBJ2-3	TGTGCCAGCAGTGACTCTTCGGGCGGTGGGGATACGCAGTATTTT	CASSDSSGGGDTQYF
-	many	TRBV6-2/TRBV6-3	TRBJ2-4	TGTGCCAGCAGCTCCCCTGACAGGAGATTAGCCAAAAACATTCAGTACTTC	CASSSPDRRLAKNIQYF
TRBD2	many	TRBV4-1	TRBJ2-1	TGCGCCAGCAGCCAAGCGCCGGGACTAGTCGATGAGCAGTTCTTC	CASSQAPGLVDEQFF
-	-	TRBV20-1	TRBJ2-3	TGCAGTCCGGCCGACGGGACCACAGATACGCAGTATTTT	CSPADGTTDTQYF
-	many	TRBV3-1	TRBJ1-1	TGTGCCAGCAGCACACAGGGATTTGAAGCTTTCTTT	CASSTQGFEAFF
-	many	TRBV12-3/TRBV12-4	TRBJ1-5	TGTGCCAGCAGTTCCCAGGGGTCGAGTCAGCCCCAGCATTTT	CASSSQGSSQPQHF
-	many	TRBV6-2/TRBV6-3	TRBJ2-2	TGTGCCAGCAGTTACGTACAGAACACCGGGGAGCTGTTTTTT	CASSYVQNTGELFF
-	many	TRBV5-1	TRBJ1-1	TGCGCCAGCAGGCGAAACCCATGGGGGAACACTGAAGCTTTCTTT	CASRRNPWGNTEAFF